Shown below are 10 T cell receptor beta chains from a single sample sequenced in a study of T-cell memory formation after mild COVID-19. TCRdb independently ran MiXCR on the 5' RACE reads; one entry per CDR3 protein. Here the sample spans roughly 170,000 distinct CDR3 sequences, 20% to 25% being singletons. Source material: PBMCs or a T cell subset sorted from them (not recorded which). The receptors were gathered from an adult woman who had mild COVID-19 (a few samples of this study predate the infection). Cell type and time point are not known.

This clonotype was counted a few times. V usage is TRBV29-1 and J usage is TRBJ2-1; D is ambiguous. Germline CDR1 is SQVTM and CDR2 is ANQGSEA. There are 13 residues in the CDR3. V was shortened by 3 bases and J by 5 bases, with 11 bases between the two germline ends. Written as DNA, the CDR3 is TGCAGCGTTGAGTGGGCCGTAAACAATGAGCAGTTCTTC. Residues: CSVEWAVNNEQFF.

This clonotype appeared a few times. This chain's CDR3 is CSVGQQVYEQYF. The CDR3 DNA reads as TGCAGCGTGGGACAGCAAGTCTACGAGCAGTACTTC. The chain joins TRBV29-1 to TRBJ2-7; 7 bases are shared with TRBD1. Per germline, CDR1 SQVTM and CDR2 ANQGSEA. V lost 6 bases to trimming and J lost 3 bases; unmatched junction nucleotides: 5. This CDR3 contains 12 residues.

This clonotype was recorded once. The chain carries TRBV2 and TRBJ1-6; D is possibly TRBD1 (5 bases). The CDR3 runs 12 residues. V lost 6 bases and J lost 8, with 8 bases in between. Germline V CDR1 and CDR2: SNHLY, FYNNEI. The CDR3 region is CASREGYSPLHF. CDR3 coding DNA: TGTGCCAGCAGAGAGGGGTATTCACCCCTCCACTTT.

This clonotype came up a few times. The chain uses TRBV12-3 or TRBV12-4 and TRBJ1-2; unclear D gene. The CDR3 runs to 13 residues. Trimming pared 5 bases from V and 7 bases from J, leaving 14 bases between. CDR3 protein: CASSPGPFPGYTF. CDR3 sequence (DNA): TGTGCCAGCAGTCCCGGGCCCTTCCCTGGCTACACCTTC.

This chain links TRBV10-3 with TRBJ2-1; either TRBD1 or TRBD2 may supply D (5 bases each). The length of the CDR3 is 16 residues. With 2 bases removed from V and 12 bases from J, the gap between germline ends came to 23 bases. The germline V gene encodes CDR1 ENHRY and CDR2 SYGVKD. The CDR3 region is CAISEAGAQGSWGQFF. As DNA, the CDR3 is TGTGCCATCAGTGAGGCCGGGGCACAAGGCAGCTGGGGGCAGTTCTTC.

This clonotype was found a few times. The rearrangement uses TRBV4-1 and TRBJ2-7, with a possible D match to TRBD1 (6 bases). Per germline, CDR1 MGHRA and CDR2 YSYEKL. The V end lost 0 bases, the J end lost 6 bases, and 15 bases lay between the germline ends. The CDR3 contains 15 residues. The CDR3 sequence: CASSQDGTGSGEQYF. As DNA, the CDR3 is TGCGCCAGCAGCCAAGACGGAACAGGGTCCGGCGAGCAGTACTTC.

This clonotype has a handful of counts. At one boundary the junction diverges from the germline segment, which might be a read error. The chain employs TRBV20-1 and TRBJ2-7; 14 bases line up with TRBD2. CDR1 DFQATT and CDR2 SNEGSKA come from the germline V gene (reference sequence). This CDR3 contains 18 residues. CDR3 sequence: CSAGEGGLAGGPSYEQYF. The CDR3 DNA is TGCAGTGCTGGAGAGGGAGGACTAGCGGGGGGTCCCTCCTACGAGCAGTACTTC.

The table lists this clonotype with a count of one. The chain combines TRBV7-3 with TRBJ2-1, with D possibly TRBD2 on 6 matching bases. The CDR3 extends over 13 amino acids. Germline V gene sequence: CDR1 SGHTA, CDR2 FQGTGA. The V gene lost 4 bases and the J gene lost 9 bases, with 13 bases spanning the gap. The CDR3 sequence is CASSSGLQREQFF. CDR3 sequence (DNA): TGTGCCAGCAGCTCGGGACTGCAACGTGAGCAGTTCTTC.

This clonotype is labeled as medium-sized. The genes are TRBV10-3 and TRBJ1-1; D may be TRBD1 (6 bases). The CDR3 contains 16 residues. In germline, CDR1 is ENHRY, CDR2 SYGVKD. Trimming left V 0 bases short and J 4 bases short, with 15 bases between. CDR3 sequence (DNA): TGTGCCATCAGTGAGTCCCGGACAGCGGGCGGCACTGAAGCTTTCTTT. Translation: CAISESRTAGGTEAFF.

This sequence joins TRBV9 and TRBJ2-1, with 8 bases aligning to TRBD1. Germline V CDR1 and CDR2: SGDLS, YYNGEE. The CDR3 runs to 17 residues. With 4 bases clipped from V and 2 bases from J, the junction kept 11 bases outside the gene matches. The CDR3 sequence is CASSLPEDRDPYNEQFF. CDR3 DNA sequence: TGTGCCAGCAGCCTCCCGGAGGACAGGGACCCCTACAATGAGCAGTTCTTC.